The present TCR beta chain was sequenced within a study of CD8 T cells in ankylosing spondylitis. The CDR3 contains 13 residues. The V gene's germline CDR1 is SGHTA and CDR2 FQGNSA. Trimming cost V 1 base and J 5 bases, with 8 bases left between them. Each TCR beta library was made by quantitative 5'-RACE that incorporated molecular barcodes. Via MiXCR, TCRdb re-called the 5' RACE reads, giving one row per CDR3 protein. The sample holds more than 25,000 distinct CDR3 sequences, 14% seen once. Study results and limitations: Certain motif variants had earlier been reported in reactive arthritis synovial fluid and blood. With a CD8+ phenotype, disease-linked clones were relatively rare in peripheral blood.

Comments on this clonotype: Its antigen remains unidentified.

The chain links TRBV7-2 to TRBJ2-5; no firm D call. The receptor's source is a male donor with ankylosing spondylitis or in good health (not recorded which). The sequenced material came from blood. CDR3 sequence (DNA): TGTGCCAGCAGCTTAGTAGGCGCGGAGACCCAGTACTTC. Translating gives CASSLVGAETQYF.